These 26 T cell receptor beta chains were all obtained from the same sample, sequenced in a study of T cell repertoires in cytomegalovirus infection. TCRdb called the reads again in MiXCR, with one record for every CDR3 protein. There are 70,000 to 75,000 distinct CDR3 sequences in the sample; 4% occur only once, and roughly 22% lies in the top ten. The sequenced material came from PBMCs. The receptors were gathered from a human donor in good health (CMV status not recorded). Some clones in this sample may be carry-over from other donors' samples.

This clonotype was observed many times. The chain uses TRBV10-3 and TRBJ2-1, with D hard to call. The germline V gene has CDR1 ENHRY and CDR2 SYGVKD. V lost 6 bases to trimming and J lost 7 bases, with 10 bases between them. The CDR3 has 12 residues. The CDR3 region is CAISNPWNEQFF. The CDR3 region has the DNA TGTGCCATCAGCAACCCCTGGAATGAGCAGTTCTTC.

This clonotype has ten or more counts. DNA for the CDR3: TGTGCCAGCAGCCCCAGGGTCGGCGGCTACACCTTC. This codes for CASSPRVGGYTF. The chain recombines TRBV11-3 with TRBJ1-2; tentative D call: TRBD1 (5 bases). Germline loops: CDR1 SGHNT, CDR2 YENEEA. The CDR3 has 12 residues. V was clipped by 5 bases and J by 8 bases, with 12 bases between them.

This clonotype was seen more than once but under ten times. The chain employs TRBV29-1 and TRBJ1-1; a possible D gene is TRBD1 (5 bases). The CDR3 has 10 residues. The germline gives CDR1 SQVTM, CDR2 ANQGSEA. V dropped 7 bases and J dropped 5 bases, with 8 bases sitting between them. Written as DNA, the CDR3 is TGCAGCGCTGGGGGTACTGAAGCTTTCTTT. Amino acids: CSAGGTEAFF.

There are many counts of this clonotype. The J gene is TRBJ2-7, the V gene TRBV7-2; possible D gene TRBD1, 5 bases. Germline lookup yields CDR1 SGHTA and CDR2 FQGNSA. The CDR3 is 14 residues long. V lost 2 bases and J lost 3, with 11 bases in between. Here the CDR3 DNA reads TGTGCCAGCAGCTTATCAGGGATGGTCTACGAGCAGTACTTC. Protein: CASSLSGMVYEQYF.

This clonotype was recorded many times. The V and J genes are TRBV28 and TRBJ1-2; 9 bases align to TRBD1. V shed 5 bases, J shed 5 bases, and the junction held 6 bases outside the gene matches. The CDR3 sequence is 14 residues long. CDR1 and CDR2 (germline): MDHEN, SYDVKM. CDR3 sequence (DNA): TGTGCCAGCAGTCCCGCCGGGACAGGGTATGGCTACACCTTC. Amino acids: CASSPAGTGYGYTF.

At least ten counts were recorded for this clonotype. This chain joins TRBV29-1 and TRBJ1-1; D may be TRBD1 (5 bases). CDR1 is SQVTM and CDR2 is ANQGSEA in the germline V gene. Deletions cut 7 bases from V and 1 base from J, with 13 bases between. There are 13 residues in the CDR3. This chain's CDR3 is CSAATTGNTEAFF. The DNA of the CDR3 is TGCAGCGCTGCAACCACAGGGAACACTGAAGCTTTCTTT.

This clonotype was recorded many times. The chain joins TRBV20-1 to TRBJ2-7, with a tentative D call TRBD1 (6 bases). Germline V gene lookup returns CDR1 DFQATT and CDR2 SNEGSKA (reference sequence). This CDR3 contains 14 residues. Trimming left V 5 bases short and J 2 bases short, with 16 bases between. CDR3 in amino acids: CSASGAGRAYEQYF. The CDR3 nucleotides are TGCAGTGCTTCAGGGGCAGGACGAGCCTACGAGCAGTACTTC.

This clonotype was counted ten times or more. The DNA for the CDR3 is TGTGCCACCAGCGGACTAGCGGGGGCCCAGTATTTT. It codes for CATSGLAGAQYF. The chain is built from TRBV15 and TRBJ2-3, with 13 bases that match TRBD2. CDR1 is LNHNV, CDR2 YYDKDF, per germline (reference sequence). The CDR3 spans 12 residues. Trimming took 5 bases from V and 12 from J; bases not matched to a gene: 2.

This clonotype was detected ten times or more. The CDR3 protein is CASSQGGQGVLYEQYF. DNA for the CDR3: TGTGCCAGCAGCCAAGGAGGACAGGGGGTTCTCTACGAGCAGTACTTC. This rearrangement joins TRBV7-2 to TRBJ2-7, with 10 nucleotides matching TRBD1. CDR1 and CDR2 from the germline V gene are SGHTA and FQGNSA. V lost 5 bases and J lost 3; bases outside the gene matches: 10. This CDR3 has 16 residues.

At least ten counts were recorded for this clonotype. The J gene is TRBJ1-5, the V gene TRBV6-5; no reliable D call. CDR3 size: 14 residues. Trimming left V 2 bases short and J 3 bases short, with 8 bases between. CDR1 and CDR2 from the germline V gene are MNHEY and SVGAGI. The chain's CDR3 is CASSYLGPNQPQHF. The DNA of the CDR3 is TGTGCCAGCAGTTACCTGGGTCCCAATCAGCCCCAGCATTTT.

This clonotype was seen many times. The rearrangement uses TRBV5-6 and TRBJ2-2, with a tentative D call TRBD2 (6 bases). Per the germline V gene, CDR1 is SGHDT and CDR2 is YYEEEE. The CDR3 spans 16 residues. The V and J ends lost 4 bases and 4 bases respectively, with 17 bases between them. CDR3: CASSPATSRSTGELFF. The DNA of the CDR3 is TGTGCCAGCAGCCCCGCCACTAGCCGGAGCACCGGGGAGCTGTTTTTT.

This clonotype was detected ten times or more. V and J are TRBV20-1 and TRBJ2-3, with D perhaps assigned TRBD1 or TRBD2 (5 bases each). V was cut by 0 bases and J by 0 bases, with 22 bases left in between. This CDR3 has 19 amino acids. Germline CDR1 DFQATT, CDR2 SNEGSKA (reference sequence). In nucleotides, the CDR3 is TGCAGTGCTAGAGATAGAAGAGGGGAGAGCGGCAAAAGCACAGATACGCAGTATTTT. It specifies CSARDRRGESGKSTDTQYF.

There are many counts of this clonotype. At one end the junction does not follow the germline gene, possibly because of a read error. V and J are TRBV6-5 and TRBJ2-1; 9 nucleotides align to TRBD2. Germline CDR1 and CDR2: MNHEY and SVGAGI. CDR3 length equals 15 residues. The CDR3, as DNA: TGTGCCACCAGTCAGCGGGGGGTCTCCTACAATGAGCAGTTCTTC. Protein product: CATSQRGVSYNEQFF.

This clonotype was seen ten or more times. V is TRBV7-2 and J is TRBJ1-5; 10 bases match TRBD1. The CDR3 consists of 15 residues. V lost 5 bases and J lost 6; bases outside the gene matches: 7. CDR1 and CDR2 (germline): SGHTA, FQGNSA. CDR3 nucleotides: TGTGCCAGCAGCCCGGGACAGGGGATGCGTCAGCCCCAGCATTTT. Translated: CASSPGQGMRQPQHF.

This clonotype was seen repeatedly, ten times or more. The chain is built from TRBV7-2 and TRBJ2-1; no clear D. CDR1 is SGHTA and CDR2 is FQGNSA in the germline V gene. The CDR3 length is 12 residues. Trimming shortened V by 3 bases and J by 12 bases, and 12 bases separated the two germline ends. CDR3 nucleotide sequence: TGTGCCAGCAGCTTCCCACCGACCGCGCAGTTCTTC. As protein: CASSFPPTAQFF.

This clonotype was found many times. V usage is TRBV11-2 and J usage is TRBJ2-2; unclear D gene. With 1 base removed from V and 2 bases from J, the gap between germline ends came to 8 bases. There are 15 residues in the CDR3. Germline assignment: CDR1 SGHAT and CDR2 FQNNGV. CDR3 in DNA: TGTGCCAGCAGCTTAGTTCGGTCTAACACCGGGGAGCTGTTTTTT. Its translation: CASSLVRSNTGELFF. The whole variable domain, filled in from reference TRBV11-2 and TRBJ2-2, reads EAGVAQSPRYKIIEKRQSVAFWCNPISGHATLYWYQQILGQGPKLLIQFQNNGVVDDSQLPKDRFSAERLKGVDSTLKIQPAKLEDSAVYLCASSLVRSNTGELFFGEGSRLTVL.

This clonotype has at least ten counts. The chain joins TRBV7-2 to TRBJ2-1, with D perhaps TRBD2 (6 bases). The V and J ends lost 1 base and 7 bases respectively, with 11 bases between them. CDR3 length: 14 amino acids. Per the germline V gene, CDR1 is SGHTA and CDR2 is FQGNSA. The DNA for the CDR3 is TGTGCCAGCAGCTTAGTGGGGAGGCCTAATGAGCAGTTCTTC. It is translated as CASSLVGRPNEQFF.

At least ten counts were recorded for this clonotype. The gene calls are TRBV7-2 and TRBJ1-1, with D possibly matching TRBD1 (5 bases). The germline V gene has CDR1 SGHTA and CDR2 FQGNSA. The CDR3 length is 13 residues. V gave up 2 bases and J gave up 5 bases, with 9 bases separating them. Here the CDR3 reads CASSLFGATEAFF. In DNA form, the CDR3 reads TGTGCCAGCAGCTTATTTGGGGCAACTGAAGCTTTCTTT.

At least ten counts were recorded for this clonotype. The V call is TRBV7-2, the J call TRBJ1-1; D not resolved. Germline loops: CDR1 SGHTA, CDR2 FQGNSA. V was pared by 7 bases and J by 0 bases, with 18 bases between. There are 16 residues in the CDR3. The CDR3 region is CASKRSMGNMNTEAFF. The CDR3 region has the DNA TGTGCCAGCAAGCGCTCGATGGGGAACATGAACACTGAAGCTTTCTTT.

This clonotype occurred many times. The chain uses TRBV7-2 and TRBJ1-5; unclear D gene. This CDR3 has 13 amino acids. CDR1 and CDR2 from the germline V gene are SGHTA and FQGNSA. V was shortened by 1 base and J by 7 bases, with 8 bases between the two germline ends. In nucleotides, the CDR3 is TGTGCCAGCAGCTTAGGGATGGGCCAGCCCCAGCATTTT. Its translation: CASSLGMGQPQHF.

This clonotype was seen at least ten times. The chain joins TRBV10-3 to TRBJ2-5; D might be TRBD2 (6 bases). Trimming left V 7 bases short and J 4 bases short, with 16 bases between. This CDR3 comprises 14 residues. Germline V CDR1 and CDR2: ENHRY, SYGVKD. The CDR3 DNA reads as TGTGCCATCACCCGGGGATTGGGACTAGAGACCCAGTACTTC. Translating it yields CAITRGLGLETQYF.

This clonotype has a handful of counts. The chain combines TRBV12-3 or TRBV12-4 with TRBJ2-7; D ambiguous. CDR3 length: 14 amino acids. Trimming shortened V by 3 bases and J by 1 base, and 10 bases separated the two germline ends. CDR3 amino acids: CASSFGDVSYEQYF. The CDR3 DNA reads TGTGCCAGCAGTTTTGGAGACGTTTCCTACGAGCAGTACTTC.

The sample holds many counts of this clonotype. The rearrangement links TRBV29-1 to TRBJ2-7, with D perhaps TRBD1 (5 bases). V was clipped by 7 bases and J by 5 bases, with 15 bases between them. CDR1 is SQVTM, CDR2 ANQGSEA, per germline. CDR3 size: 12 residues. CDR3 region: CSASRDFNEQYF. In DNA, the CDR3 is TGCAGCGCATCCAGGGATTTCAACGAGCAGTACTTC.

This clonotype was recorded many times. The rearrangement uses TRBV7-8 and TRBJ2-7; TRBD1 matches at 7 bases. The CDR3 totals 13 residues. V lost 6 bases and J lost 7; bases outside the gene matches: 9. Germline-derived CDR1 and CDR2 are SGHVS and FQNEAQ. The CDR3 nucleotides are TGTGCCAGCAGTCAAATCCAGGGGGAGGAGCAGTACTTC. Translated, it gives CASSQIQGEEQYF.

This clonotype has ten or more counts. CDR3: CASSAWTGNEQFF. CDR3 in DNA: TGTGCCAGCAGTGCCTGGACAGGCAATGAGCAGTTCTTC. The chain is built from TRBV6-1 and TRBJ2-1; 7 positions agree with TRBD1. V shed 4 bases, J shed 6 bases, and the junction held 3 bases outside the gene matches. CDR1 MNHNS and CDR2 SASEGT come from the germline V gene. There are 13 residues in the CDR3.

This clonotype showed up many times. The chain recombines TRBV20-1 with TRBJ2-1, with 10 bases fitting TRBD1. The junction had 10 bases not matched to a gene; V was cut back by 2 bases and J by 9 bases. Germline-derived CDR1 and CDR2 are DFQATT and SNEGSKA (reference sequence). This CDR3 is built from 15 residues. The CDR3 DNA is TGCAGTGCTAGATGGGACAGGGGTCCGGGGGTTGAGCAGTTCTTC. It codes for CSARWDRGPGVEQFF.